This TCR beta chain stems from a study of cytomegalovirus exposure and HLA in healthy donors. This clone came up a few times. What it binds is unknown. Germline V gene sequence: CDR1 GTSNPN, CDR2 SVGIG (reference sequence). The CDR3 is made up of 14 amino acids. Trimming took 4 bases from V and 0 from J; bases not matched to a gene: 5. The donors were in the roughly 110-subject validation cohort; that cohort was separate from the roughly 680-subject first cohort. Clones were sequenced by immunoSEQ multiplex PCR, and TCRdb holds only the in-frame ones, with some missing. The sample gives some 130,000 clones, around four fifths of which show up once; 25% to 30% is in the top ten. Broader study findings: A few CMV-associated chains were confirmed in vitro to be specific for CMV antigens.

Sequenced input: PBMCs. This rearrangement joins TRBV30 to TRBJ1-1, with 7 positions matching TRBD1. The sequence was collected from a man between 25 and 39 years old in good health and CMV-seropositive. For the CDR3, the DNA is TGTGCCTGGACTAAGGGGACAGTGAACACTGAAGCTTTCTTT. Translation: CAWTKGTVNTEAFF.